These 8 T cell receptor beta chains came from one sample sequenced in a study of graft-versus-host responses after intestinal transplantation. Assay used: immunoSEQ multiplex PCR; TCRdb lists only in-frame clones, some missing. Among about 130,000 clones, about nine tenths were seen once, and the ten largest hold roughly 0.2%. These TCRs' antigens remain unknown. Specimen: unstimulated CD4+ T cells sorted from spleen or lymph node cells, collected before intestinal transplant. The source of these receptors is a human donor who received an intestinal transplant.

This clone was picked up one time. The V and J genes are TRBV6-5 and TRBJ2-5; no clear D gene. The assigned J gene may be wrong: the sequence end matches TRBJ2-7 better. The germline gives CDR1 MNHEY, CDR2 SVGAGI. The CDR3 sequence is 13 residues long. The CDR3 DNA reads TGTGCCAGCAGTTATGTGGGCCCGTCCGAGCAGTACTTC. Encoded protein: CASSYVGPSEQYF.

The CDR3 region is CASSLNRVNQPQHF. CDR3 bases: TGTGCCAGCAGTTTAAACAGGGTCAATCAGCCCCAGCATTTT. The V call is TRBV27, the J call TRBJ1-5, with D possibly being TRBD1 (6 bases). Germline lookup yields CDR1 MNHEY and CDR2 SMNVEV (reference sequence). The CDR3 spans 14 residues. Trimming cost V 2 bases and J 3 bases, with 8 bases left between them.

In its sample, this clone was seen once. This chain links TRBV5-8 with TRBJ1-2, with unresolved D. Germline V CDR1 and CDR2: SGHTS, YDEGEE. This CDR3 has 15 residues. Trimming removed 7 bases from V and 4 bases from J, with 20 bases in between. CDR3 sequence: CASYERPGKTYGYTF. CDR3 sequence (DNA): TGTGCCAGCTATGAGCGACCAGGAAAGACCTATGGCTACACCTTC.

The rearrangement links TRBV15 to TRBJ1-1; maybe TRBD1 (6 bases). Germline loops: CDR1 LNHNV, CDR2 YYDKDF (reference sequence). This CDR3 is built from 15 residues. Trimming took off 4 bases at V and 7 bases at J, with 19 bases between the two ends. The chain's CDR3 is CATSTQLTGGLEAFF. CDR3 DNA: TGTGCCACCAGCACTCAACTGACAGGTGGACTTGAAGCTTTCTTT.

This clone was detected a few times. The same CDR3 can be traced to other DNA sequences in this sample. The V and J genes are TRBV10-3 and TRBJ2-5, with D perhaps TRBD2 (6 bases). The V end was cut by 0 bases, the J end by 4 bases, with 9 bases between. The CDR3 runs to 14 residues. Germline V lookup: CDR1 ENHRY, CDR2 SYGVKD. The CDR3 nucleotides read TGTGCCATCAGTGAGTCGGTGGGAGGAGAGACCCAGTACTTC. Protein sequence: CAISESVGGETQYF.

The chain carries TRBV6-1 and TRBJ2-7; perhaps TRBD2 as D (5 bases). The CDR3 totals 16 residues. Germline loops: CDR1 MNHNS, CDR2 SASEGT. Trimming stripped 2 bases from V and 7 bases from J, with 21 bases between. The CDR3 DNA follows: TGTGCCAGCAGTGAAAATCCTCCGGGAAGCGGCGGTGAGCAGTACTTC. Protein sequence: CASSENPPGSGGEQYF.

This chain links TRBV27 with TRBJ2-5; tentative D call: TRBD2 (6 bases). The V and J ends lost 5 bases and 5 bases respectively, with 12 bases between them. This CDR3 region has 13 residues. Germline lookup yields CDR1 MNHEY and CDR2 SMNVEV (reference sequence). The CDR3 spells CASSPGLWETQYF. CDR3 coding DNA: TGTGCCAGCAGTCCAGGACTATGGGAGACCCAGTACTTC.

The V and J genes are TRBV5-1 and TRBJ1-5; possibly TRBD1 for D (5 bases). This CDR3 is 15 amino acids long. Trimming took 0 bases from V and 0 from J, leaving 7 bases between them. The germline V gene encodes CDR1 SGHRS and CDR2 YFSETQ. CDR3 residues: CASSLGDYSNQPQHF. In DNA, the CDR3 is TGCGCCAGCAGCTTGGGGGACTATAGCAATCAGCCCCAGCATTTT. Full variable domain (outside the CDR3, taken from reference TRBV5-1 and TRBJ1-5): KAGVTQTPRYLIKTRGQQVTLSCSPISGHRSVSWYQQTPGQGLQFLFEYFSETQRNKGNFPGRFSGRQFSNSRSEMNVSTLELGDSALYLCASSLGDYSNQPQHFGDGTRLSIL.